This note documents a single TCR beta chain sequence. This clone was observed a single time. Its binding antigen is unknown. No base quality values were provided; no much bigger clone lies one nucleotide off. The same CDR3 is also encoded by other DNA sequences in this sample. V is clipped by 3 bases and J by 0 bases, and the sequence between their germline boundaries is 7 bases long. From the cysteine up to the phenylalanine, the CDR3 has a length of 14 residues. Only CDR3 DNA remains: 42 bases, in frame from the first base. The germline V gene specifies SGDLS as CDR1 and YYNGEE as CDR2. One collaborating source in Seattle enrolled patients during active infection and followed them longitudinally through the course of disease. Each collaborating institution followed its own protocols to collect whole blood in K2EDTA tubes. Collaborator samples were shipped for TCRbeta analysis as frozen whole blood, isolated PBMCs, or DNA extracted from either sample type.

The sample comes from a study of blood T cell repertoires in COVID-19 (dated by TCRdb to about 2020). Context from the whole study: Samples covering the acute and convalescent phases of COVID-19 were provided by collaborators in the United States, Italy and Spain. Deeply sampled blood TCRbeta repertoires from subjects exposed to, actively infected with, or recovered from COVID-19 were included in the dataset. The sample metadata nearly always contained a de-identified subject ID, COVID-19 status, age in years and sex. The repertoires were released in a freely available public database meant as a resource for research on the immune response to SARS-CoV-2. Where HLA class I and class II types were available, the types were taken from metadata supplied by the sample provider, not from assay-based typing. The samples were drawn from the first 160 participants of the ongoing ImmuneRACE study and from some 1,300 subjects provided by 6 global collaborators. The material from the prospective study consisted of cDNA or gDNA derived from T cells, B-cell-depleted T cells, or PBMCs.

TCRbeta CDR3 regions were amplified from genomic DNA using the immunoSEQ Assay, a bias-controlled multiplex PCR. As for the original processing: The number of nucleated cells in each sample was estimated from the amplification of reference gene primers within the assay. To quantify the absolute abundance of each unique TCRbeta CDR3 rearrangement, sequence reads were collapsed and filtered. For each sample, productive Simpson clonality was calculated by taking the square root of Simpson's diversity index across productive rearrangements. What TCRdb holds here is the immuneACCESS table cut down to in-frame rearrangements. Part of the clones is not present; checked against another copy, under half of the missing clones reflect an unresolved V gene, and the others are unexplained. V, J and clone size were drawn from that table, and D and trimming were deduced from the DNA. Within this sample are about 270,000 clones, with about 91% of them counted one time only. About 2.5% of the sample is held by the ten biggest clonotypes.

Study-level results and caveats: The amount of clinical and demographic metadata varied by source and participant and was provided uncurated.

Sequencing was carried out using peripheral blood. The sequence joins TRBV9 to TRBJ1-5; no D gene can be assigned with confidence. This sequence was found in a person aged 18-30 years with COVID-19, enrolled during active disease. The CDR3 loop reads CASSETDSNQPQHF. Read as DNA, the sequence is TGTGCCAGCAGCGAAACAGATAGCAATCAGCCCCAGCATTTT.